This T cell receptor (beta chain) was recorded in a study of cytomegalovirus exposure and HLA in healthy donors. Points from the study as a whole: The study recorded 164 TCR beta chains that were cytomegalovirus-associated.

A remark on this clone: The target antigen is unknown.

Researchers ran the PCR with 60 Vbeta and 13 Jbeta primers. Per the authors' pipeline: Approximately 72 million unique TCR beta chains, approximately 11 million of them shared, were counted by a later analysis. The protocol was immunoSEQ multiplex PCR, while the TCRdb copy is restricted to in-frame clones and leaves out a portion. V and J calls and clone size are those listed in that table; D and trimming were worked out from the DNA. The data show around 98,000 clones, around 70% seen once. The sequence was collected from a man in his fifties or sixties in good health and CMV-seronegative. Sequencing was carried out using PBMCs.

CDR3 bases: TGTGCCAGCAGCTTAGTAGCTCAGAGTTATCAGCCCCAGCATTTT. Translated, it gives CASSLVAQSYQPQHF. The V and J genes are TRBV7-2 and TRBJ1-5; D call uncertain. CDR3 length: 15 residues. The V and J ends lost 1 base and 5 bases respectively, with 12 bases between them. Germline values: CDR1 SGHTA, CDR2 FQGNSA.